In this sample, the clone carrying this T cell receptor beta chain turned up many times. TCR beta CDR3 regions were amplified from RNA transcripts. The library came from an HTBI-primed first-round RT-PCR and a second-round multiplex PCR. TCRdb reprocessed the multiplex PCR reads with MiXCR, giving one entry per CDR3 protein. The table has 650,000 to 900,000 distinct CDR3 sequences, around 40% seen once. These data originate in a study of Graves' ophthalmopathy and Graves' hyperthyroidism. Looked up from germline, CDR1 is SEHNR and CDR2 is FQNEAQ (reference sequence). CDR3 length: 14 amino acids. The V gene end was trimmed by 5 bases and the J gene end by 6 bases; junction bases not matched to a gene: 4.

The sequenced sample was peripheral blood. The chain carries TRBV7-9 and TRBJ1-6, with 7 bases matching TRBD1. This sequence originates from an adult man with Graves' ophthalmopathy. The CDR3: CASSPGQVNSPLHF. In DNA, the CDR3 is TGTGCCAGCAGCCCCGGACAGGTTAATTCACCCCTCCACTTT.